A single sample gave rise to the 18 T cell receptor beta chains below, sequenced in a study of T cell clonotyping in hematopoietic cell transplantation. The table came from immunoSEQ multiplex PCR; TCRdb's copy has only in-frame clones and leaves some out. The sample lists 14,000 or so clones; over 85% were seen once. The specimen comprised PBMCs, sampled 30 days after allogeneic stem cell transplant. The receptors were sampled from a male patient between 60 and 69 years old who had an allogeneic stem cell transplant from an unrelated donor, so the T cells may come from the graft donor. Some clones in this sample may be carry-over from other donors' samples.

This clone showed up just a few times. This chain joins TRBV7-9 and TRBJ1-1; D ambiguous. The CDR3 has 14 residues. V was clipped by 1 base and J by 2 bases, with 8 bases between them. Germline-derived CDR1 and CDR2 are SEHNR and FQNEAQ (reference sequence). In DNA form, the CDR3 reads TGTGCCAGCAGCTTAGAGCAGATCAACACTGAAGCTTTCTTT. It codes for CASSLEQINTEAFF.

DNA of the CDR3: TGTGCCAGTGGTCAAGCCGCTGGGCCCCAGCATTTT. It specifies CASGQAAGPQHF. The genes are TRBV19 and TRBJ1-5; D uncertain. This CDR3 has 12 amino acids. Germline loops: CDR1 LNHDA, CDR2 SQIVND (reference sequence). V was trimmed by 8 bases and J by 9 bases, leaving 14 bases between them.

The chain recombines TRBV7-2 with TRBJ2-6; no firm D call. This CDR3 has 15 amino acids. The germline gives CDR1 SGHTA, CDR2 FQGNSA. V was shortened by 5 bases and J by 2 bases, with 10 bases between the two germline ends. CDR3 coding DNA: TGTGCCAGCAGCAGAAGGACCACTGGGGCCAACGTCCTGACTTTC. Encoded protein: CASSRRTTGANVLTF.

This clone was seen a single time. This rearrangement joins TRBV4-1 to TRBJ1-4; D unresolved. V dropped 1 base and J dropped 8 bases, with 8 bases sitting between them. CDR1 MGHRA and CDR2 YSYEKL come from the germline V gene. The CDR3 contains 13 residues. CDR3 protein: CASSQVEQEKLFF. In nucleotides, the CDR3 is TGCGCCAGCAGCCAAGTAGAACAGGAAAAACTGTTTTTT.

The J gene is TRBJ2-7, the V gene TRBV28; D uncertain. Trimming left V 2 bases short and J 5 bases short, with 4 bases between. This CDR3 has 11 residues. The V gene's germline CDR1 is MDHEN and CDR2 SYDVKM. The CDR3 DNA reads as TGTGCCAGCAGTTTAGGCCACGAGCAGTACTTC. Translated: CASSLGHEQYF.

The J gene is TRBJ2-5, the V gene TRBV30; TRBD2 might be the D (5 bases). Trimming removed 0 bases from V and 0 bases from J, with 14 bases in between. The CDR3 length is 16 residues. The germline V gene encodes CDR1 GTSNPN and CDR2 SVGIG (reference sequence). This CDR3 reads CAWSVQASLHQETQYF. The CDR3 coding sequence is TGTGCCTGGAGTGTACAAGCTAGCCTCCACCAAGAGACCCAGTACTTC.

This CDR3 reads CASSRHPGDQPQHF. CDR3 bases: TGTGCCAGCTCACGGCATCCGGGCGATCAGCCCCAGCATTTT. J is TRBJ1-5 and V is TRBV18; no clear D gene. CDR1 and CDR2 from the germline V gene are KGHSH and LQKENI. This CDR3 contains 14 residues. Trimming shortened V by 4 bases and J by 5 bases, and 12 bases separated the two germline ends.

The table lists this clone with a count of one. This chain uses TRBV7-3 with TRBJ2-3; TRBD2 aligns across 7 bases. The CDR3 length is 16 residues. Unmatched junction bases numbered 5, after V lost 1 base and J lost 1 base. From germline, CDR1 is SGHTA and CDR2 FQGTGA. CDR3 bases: TGTGCCAGCAGCTTAATCTCCAGCGGGGGCACAGATACGCAGTATTTT. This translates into CASSLISSGGTDTQYF.

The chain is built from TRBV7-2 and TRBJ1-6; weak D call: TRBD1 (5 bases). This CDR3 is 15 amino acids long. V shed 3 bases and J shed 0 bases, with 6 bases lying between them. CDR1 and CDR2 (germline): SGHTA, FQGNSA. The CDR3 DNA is TGTGCCAGCAGCTTGACAGTCTCCTATAATTCACCCCTCCACTTT. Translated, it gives CASSLTVSYNSPLHF. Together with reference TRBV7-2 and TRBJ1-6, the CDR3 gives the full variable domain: GAGVSQSPSNKVTEKGKDVELRCDPISGHTALYWYRQSLGQGLEFLIYFQGNSAPDKSGLPSDRFSAERTGGSVSTLTIQRTQQEDSAVYLCASSLTVSYNSPLHFGNGTRLTVT.

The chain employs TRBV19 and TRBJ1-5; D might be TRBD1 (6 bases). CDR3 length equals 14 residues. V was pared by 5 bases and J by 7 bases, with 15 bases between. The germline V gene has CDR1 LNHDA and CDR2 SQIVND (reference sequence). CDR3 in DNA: TGTGCCAGTAGTTCTATGGGGGGCCGGCAGCCCCAGCATTTT. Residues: CASSSMGGRQPQHF.

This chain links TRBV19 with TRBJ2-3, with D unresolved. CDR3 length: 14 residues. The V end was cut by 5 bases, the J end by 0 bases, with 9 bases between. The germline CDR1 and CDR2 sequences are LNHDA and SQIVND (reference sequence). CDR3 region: CASSWDSSTDTQYF. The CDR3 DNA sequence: TGTGCCAGTAGTTGGGATTCTAGCACAGATACGCAGTATTTT.

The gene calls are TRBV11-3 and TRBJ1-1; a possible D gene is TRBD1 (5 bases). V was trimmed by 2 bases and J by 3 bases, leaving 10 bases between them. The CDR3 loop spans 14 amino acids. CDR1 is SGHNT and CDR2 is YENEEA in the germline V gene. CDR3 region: CASSLQGRDTEAFF. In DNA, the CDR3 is TGTGCCAGCAGCTTACAGGGTCGTGACACTGAAGCTTTCTTT.

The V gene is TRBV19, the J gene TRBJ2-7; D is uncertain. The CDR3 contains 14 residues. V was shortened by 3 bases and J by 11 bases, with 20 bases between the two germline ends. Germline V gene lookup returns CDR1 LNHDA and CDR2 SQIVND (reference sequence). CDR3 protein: CASSMNGQGAAEYF. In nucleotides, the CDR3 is TGTGCCAGTAGTATGAATGGGCAAGGCGCTGCGGAGTACTTC. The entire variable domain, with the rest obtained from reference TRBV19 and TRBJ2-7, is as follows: DGGITQSPKYLFRKEGQNVTLSCEQNLNHDAMYWYRQDPGQGLRLIYYSQIVNDFQKGDIAEGYSVSREKKESFPLTVTSAQKNPTAFYLCASSMNGQGAAEYFGPGTRLTVT.

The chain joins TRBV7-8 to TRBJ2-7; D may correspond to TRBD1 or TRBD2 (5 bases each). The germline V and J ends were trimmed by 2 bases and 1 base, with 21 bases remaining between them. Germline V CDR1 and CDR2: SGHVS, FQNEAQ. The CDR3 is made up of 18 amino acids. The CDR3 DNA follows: TGTGCCAGCAGCTTATTCTTTGGCTCTTTTGGGGGATCCTACGAGCAGTACTTC. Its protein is CASSLFFGSFGGSYEQYF.

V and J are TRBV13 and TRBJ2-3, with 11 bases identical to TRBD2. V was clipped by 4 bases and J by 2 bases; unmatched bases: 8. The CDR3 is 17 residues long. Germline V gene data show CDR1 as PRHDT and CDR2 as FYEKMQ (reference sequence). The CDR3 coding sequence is TGTGCCAGCAGCTCTCCTACTAGCGGGGGCACCACAGATACGCAGTATTTT. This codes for CASSSPTSGGTTDTQYF. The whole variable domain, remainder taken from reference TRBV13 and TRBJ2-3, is AAGVIQSPRHLIKEKRETATLKCYPIPRHDTVYWYQQGPGQDPQFLISFYEKMQSDKGSIPDRFSAQQFSDYHSELNMSSLELGDSALYFCASSSPTSGGTTDTQYFGPGTRLTVL.

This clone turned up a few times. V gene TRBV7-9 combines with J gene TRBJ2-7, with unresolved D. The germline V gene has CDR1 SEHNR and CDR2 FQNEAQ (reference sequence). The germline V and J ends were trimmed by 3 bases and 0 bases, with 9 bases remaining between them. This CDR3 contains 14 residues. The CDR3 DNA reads TGTGCCAGCAGCTTCGGCAGGCTCTCCTACGAGCAGTACTTC. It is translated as CASSFGRLSYEQYF.

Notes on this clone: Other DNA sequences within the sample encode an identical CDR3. The DNA for the CDR3 is TGCGCCAGCAGCTTGGAGGGGTCTGGAAACACCATATATTTT. Translated: CASSLEGSGNTIYF. The chain uses TRBV5-1 and TRBJ1-3, with D tentatively TRBD1 (5 bases). Trimming pared 0 bases from V and 1 base from J, leaving 5 bases between. The CDR3 contains 14 residues. Germline V gives CDR1 SGHRS, CDR2 YFSETQ.

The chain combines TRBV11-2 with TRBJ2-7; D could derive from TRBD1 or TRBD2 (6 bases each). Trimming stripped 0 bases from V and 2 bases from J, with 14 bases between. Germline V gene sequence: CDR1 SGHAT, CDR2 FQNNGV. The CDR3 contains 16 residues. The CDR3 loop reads CASSLDGGDRTYEQYF. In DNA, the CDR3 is TGTGCCAGCAGCTTAGACGGGGGAGACAGGACCTACGAGCAGTACTTC.